What follows are 7 T cell receptor beta chains derived from one specimen sequenced in a study of T-cell memory formation after mild COVID-19. TCRdb analysed the 5' RACE reads with MiXCR anew, one entry per CDR3 protein. The repertoire includes around 250,000 distinct CDR3 sequences, 15% to 20% of them detected once, and roughly 23% sits in the top ten. Input material: PBMCs or a T cell subset sorted from them (not recorded which). The receptors derive from a man between 18 and 29 years old who had mild COVID-19 (a few samples of this study predate the infection). Cell type and time point are not known.

This clonotype turned up a few times. The chain couples TRBV4-3 to TRBJ2-1; 8 bases map to TRBD1. The CDR3 sequence is 15 residues long. J gave up 9 bases and V 4 bases, and 11 bases lay outside the gene matches. The V gene's germline CDR1 is LGHNA and CDR2 YSLEER. CDR3 residues: CASSLGQGYSPEQFF. The CDR3 DNA reads as TGCGCCAGCAGCCTAGGACAGGGCTACAGCCCTGAGCAGTTCTTC.

This chain uses TRBV5-5 with TRBJ2-3; D may correspond to TRBD1 or TRBD2 (5 bases each). Deletions cut 1 base from V and 0 bases from J, with 9 bases between. The CDR3 consists of 15 residues. In germline, CDR1 is SGHKS, CDR2 YYEKEE (reference sequence). The CDR3 here is CASSLWWGSTDTQYF. CDR3 coding DNA: TGTGCCAGCAGCTTGTGGTGGGGGAGCACAGATACGCAGTATTTT. The whole variable domain, filled in from reference TRBV5-5 and TRBJ2-3, reads DAGVTQSPTHLIKTRGQQVTLRCSPISGHKSVSWYQQVLGQGPQFIFQYYEKEERGRGNFPDRFSARQFPNYSSELNVNALLLGDSALYLCASSLWWGSTDTQYFGPGTRLTVL.

The chain combines TRBV7-6 with TRBJ1-6; 8 nucleotides align to TRBD1. From germline, CDR1 is SGHVS and CDR2 FNYEAQ. Unmatched junction bases numbered 4, after V lost 2 bases and J lost 10 bases. This CDR3 comprises 14 residues. The chain's CDR3 is CASSLTDRDSPLHF. The CDR3 DNA sequence: TGTGCCAGCAGCTTAACGGACAGGGACTCACCCCTCCACTTT.

The J gene is TRBJ1-1, the V gene TRBV11-2; D unclear. The CDR3 runs 15 residues. Germline V gives CDR1 SGHAT, CDR2 FQNNGV. V lost 0 bases to trimming and J lost 3 bases, with 11 bases between them. The CDR3 DNA follows: TGTGCCAGCAGCTTAGATCATGGGAAAGACACTGAAGCTTTCTTT. Encoded protein: CASSLDHGKDTEAFF.

This clonotype was recorded a few times. V and J are TRBV4-1 and TRBJ2-7, with a possible D match to TRBD1 (6 bases). The germline CDR1 and CDR2 sequences are MGHRA and YSYEKL. V lost 3 bases, J lost 6 bases, and 15 bases lay in between. The CDR3 is made up of 14 amino acids. The CDR3 loop reads CASSHVGEQGEQYV. The CDR3 bases are TGCGCCAGCAGCCACGTCGGGGAACAGGGCGAGCAGTACGTC.

This clonotype turned up a few times. The gene calls are TRBV11-2 and TRBJ1-4; D gene ambiguous. Germline V gives CDR1 SGHAT, CDR2 FQNNGV. V shed 2 bases and J shed 3 bases, with 10 bases lying between them. The length of the CDR3 is 15 residues. CDR3 loop: CASSLLVRPNEKLFF. The DNA for the CDR3 is TGTGCCAGCAGCTTACTGGTTCGGCCTAATGAAAAACTGTTTTTT.

The sample holds many counts of this clonotype. The chain links TRBV29-1 to TRBJ1-1; tentatively, D is TRBD1 (5 bases). Trimming stripped 4 bases from V and 0 bases from J, with 15 bases between. The germline gives CDR1 SQVTM, CDR2 ANQGSEA. This CDR3 is 15 amino acids long. DNA of the CDR3: TGCAGCGTTGCACCGGGTTGGGGGATGAACACTGAAGCTTTCTTT. This translates into CSVAPGWGMNTEAFF.